The 13 T cell receptor beta chains reported below all come from one sample, sequenced in a study of blood T cell repertoires in COVID-19. Clones were read by immunoSEQ multiplex PCR, and TCRdb kept only the in-frame ones, dropping some. The top ten hold 1.5% to 2% of the sample, which has some 510,000 clones, 70% to 90% seen once. Sequenced: PBMCs or T cells enriched from blood (not recorded which). The source is a woman in her thirties or forties who had recovered from COVID-19.

This rearrangement joins TRBV5-6 to TRBJ2-7, with TRBD1 matching over 9 bases. The germline V gene encodes CDR1 SGHDT and CDR2 YYEEEE. The CDR3 contains 13 residues. V lost 1 base and J lost 10; bases outside the gene matches: 6. Here the CDR3 reads CASSLSQGAYQYF. As DNA, the CDR3 is TGTGCCAGCAGCTTGTCACAGGGGGCTTACCAGTACTTC.

The chain uses TRBV6-6 and TRBJ2-7; D is possibly TRBD2 (5 bases). The CDR3 totals 15 residues. The ends were cut back, 4 bases at V and 1 base at J, with 14 bases in the middle. The V gene's germline CDR1 is MNHNY and CDR2 SVGAGI (reference sequence). The CDR3 DNA reads TGTGCCAGCAGTTCCCCCCGGGGTCGGTCCTACGAGCAGTACTTC. It yields the protein CASSSPRGRSYEQYF.

The V and J genes are TRBV7-9 and TRBJ1-1; possibly TRBD1 for D (5 bases). The CDR3 has 16 amino acids. From germline, CDR1 is SEHNR and CDR2 FQNEAQ (reference sequence). The V end lost 4 bases, the J end lost 1 base, and 16 bases lay between the germline ends. CDR3 loop: CASSSQPKGQNTEAFF. CDR3 nucleotide sequence: TGTGCCAGCAGCTCCCAACCCAAGGGGCAGAACACTGAAGCTTTCTTT.

The J gene is TRBJ1-1, the V gene TRBV7-2; 8 nucleotides line up with TRBD1. V shed 5 bases, J shed 9 bases, and the junction held 8 bases outside the gene matches. The germline V gene has CDR1 SGHTA and CDR2 FQGNSA. The CDR3 runs to 13 residues. CDR3 nucleotide sequence: TGTGCCAGCAGCGACATGACAGGGGCGAAAGCTTTCTTT. Protein sequence: CASSDMTGAKAFF.

This clone was seen just once. This sequence joins TRBV28 and TRBJ1-1, with unresolved D. V dropped 7 bases and J dropped 0 bases, with 9 bases sitting between them. CDR1 is MDHEN, CDR2 SYDVKM, per germline. The CDR3 is made up of 13 amino acids. The CDR3 DNA follows: TGTGCCAGCACCTCCCCCCTGAACACTGAAGCTTTCTTT. It encodes CASTSPLNTEAFF. The variable domain in full, with the rest retrieved from reference TRBV28 and TRBJ1-1, is DVKVTQSSRYLVKRTGEKVFLECVQDMDHENMFWYRQDPGLGLRLIYFSYDVKMKEKGDIPEGYSVSREKKERFSLILESASTNQTSMYLCASTSPLNTEAFFGQGTRLTVV.

The chain is built from TRBV6-5 and TRBJ2-5; 13 nucleotides align to TRBD2. The length of the CDR3 is 15 residues. J was trimmed by 5 bases and V by 5 bases; bases with no gene match: 5. Germline values: CDR1 MNHEY, CDR2 SVGAGI. CDR3 bases: TGTGCCAGCAGTCCGGGACTAGCGGGATCGGAGACCCAGTACTTC. Protein: CASSPGLAGSETQYF.

The J gene is TRBJ2-1, the V gene TRBV4-1; D is ambiguous. CDR3 length: 15 residues. V was clipped by 0 bases and J by 7 bases, with 13 bases between them. Looked up from germline, CDR1 is MGHRA and CDR2 is YSYEKL. CDR3 sequence reads: CASSQDDGSWNEQFF. For the CDR3, the DNA is TGCGCCAGCAGCCAAGATGACGGGTCCTGGAATGAGCAGTTCTTC.

This clone is a singleton in its sample. V is TRBV18 and J is TRBJ2-7; D might be TRBD2 (6 bases). The germline V gene has CDR1 KGHSH and CDR2 LQKENI. Trimming shortened V by 4 bases and J by 0 bases, and 7 bases separated the two germline ends. The CDR3 length is 13 residues. The CDR3 loop is CASSHGSSYEQYF. CDR3 DNA: TGTGCCAGCTCACACGGGAGCTCCTACGAGCAGTACTTC. Variable domain in full (rest from reference TRBV18 and TRBJ2-7): NAGVMQNPRHLVRRRGQEARLRCSPMKGHSHVYWYRQLPEEGLKFMVYLQKENIIDESGMPKERFSAEFPKEGPSILRIQQVVRGDSAAYFCASSHGSSYEQYFGPGTRLTVT.

This clone was picked up a small number of times. The chain couples TRBV11-2 to TRBJ1-2, with 10 positions matching TRBD1. The V gene's germline CDR1 is SGHAT and CDR2 FQNNGV. The CDR3 covers 16 residues. Trimming cost V 2 bases and J 5 bases; bases outside gene matches: 8. The CDR3 nucleotides read TGTGCCAGCAGCTTACCCCTGGGACAGGGGCCTTATGGCTACACCTTC. Protein product: CASSLPLGQGPYGYTF.

V usage is TRBV4-3 and J usage is TRBJ1-4; 9 positions agree with TRBD1. Trimming cost V 0 bases and J 5 bases; bases outside gene matches: 13. This CDR3 has 19 residues. Per the germline V gene, CDR1 is LGHNA and CDR2 is YSLEER. CDR3 amino acids: CASSQEGAGQGSQNEKLFF. For the CDR3, the DNA is TGCGCCAGCAGCCAAGAAGGAGCAGGACAGGGGAGCCAGAATGAAAAACTGTTTTTT.

The J gene is TRBJ1-1, the V gene TRBV15; TRBD1 matches at 10 bases. J was trimmed by 3 bases and V by 5 bases; bases with no gene match: 6. Germline V gives CDR1 LNHNV, CDR2 YYDKDF (reference sequence). The length of the CDR3 is 15 residues. The CDR3 loop is CATSGRDRGDTEAFF. The CDR3 coding sequence is TGTGCCACCAGCGGTAGGGACAGGGGCGACACTGAAGCTTTCTTT. Variable domain in full (rest from reference TRBV15 and TRBJ1-1): DAMVIQNPRYQVTQFGKPVTLSCSQTLNHNVMYWYQQKSSQAPKLLFHYYDKDFNNEADTPDNFQSRRPNTSFCFLDIRSPGLGDTAMYLCATSGRDRGDTEAFFGQGTRLTVV.

The chain uses TRBV9 and TRBJ1-1; 7 positions match TRBD1. The CDR3 is 16 residues long. Germline V CDR1 and CDR2: SGDLS, YYNGEE. V gave up 0 bases and J gave up 2 bases; unmatched junction bases: 7. In DNA form, the CDR3 reads TGTGCCAGCAGCGTAGGAGACAGGGTATTCAACACTGAAGCTTTCTTT. Residues: CASSVGDRVFNTEAFF. Combining the CDR3 with reference TRBV9 and TRBJ1-1 gives the whole variable domain DSGVTQTPKHLITATGQRVTLRCSPRSGDLSVYWYQQSLDQGLQFLIQYYNGEERAKGNILERFSAQQFPDLHSELNLSSLELGDSALYFCASSVGDRVFNTEAFFGQGTRLTVV.

The chain combines TRBV10-3 with TRBJ1-5; 7 bases line up with TRBD1. With 10 bases clipped from V and 2 bases from J, the junction kept 14 bases outside the gene matches. The V gene's germline CDR1 is ENHRY and CDR2 SYGVKD. The CDR3 sequence is 16 residues long. CDR3 protein: CATGGKGGDGNQPQHF. CDR3 nucleotides: TGTGCCACGGGGGGGAAAGGGGGCGATGGCAATCAGCCCCAGCATTTT.